These T cell receptor beta chains were read from a single sample in a study of identical twins. TCRdb reprocessed the 5' RACE reads with MiXCR, giving one entry per CDR3 protein. The data hold some 760,000 distinct CDR3 sequences, with 15% to 20% observed a single time. These data also formed part of another study, on T cells expressing NK-cell markers.

Sequenced input: PBMCs. All receptors come from a young woman in good health. Each CDR3 is given with its conserved first and last residue. Fields, in order: clone size, D gene, V gene, J gene, CDR3 DNA, CDR3 protein. A D gene is named only where the DNA matches it firmly. Clone size is stated in some rows and not others, as once, few, many or a class when expanded.

>few|-|TRBV21-1|TRBJ2-1
TGTGCCAGCAGCAGATCGACAGGGGTCCCCTACAATGAGCAGTTCTTC
CASSRSTGVPYNEQFF
>-|-|TRBV10-3|TRBJ2-3
TGTGCCATCAAAGGGGGGGCTAGCACAGATACGCAGTATTTT
CAIKGGASTDTQYF
>few|TRBD1|TRBV5-1|TRBJ1-1
TGCGCCAGTGGGGGACAGGGGAGTATGAACACTGAAGCTTTCTTT
CASGGQGSMNTEAFF
>many|-|TRBV3-1|TRBJ2-1
TGTGCCAGCAGCCAAGGGCATGAGCAGTTCTTC
CASSQGHEQFF
>few|-|TRBV27|TRBJ2-1
TGTGCCAGCAGAGGGGGGAGGGCCCTCAATGAGCAGTTCTTC
CASRGGRALNEQFF
>few|TRBD1|TRBV2|TRBJ1-4
TGTGCCACTGGGGGACAGGGGCAGCCTGGAAAACTGTTTTTT
CATGGQGQPGKLFF
>-|TRBD2|TRBV10-3|TRBJ2-2
TGTGCCATCAGTGGACTAGCGGGGACCGGGGAGCTGTTTTTT
CAISGLAGTGELFF
>few|-|TRBV7-2|TRBJ2-1
TGTGCCAGCAGCCAGGGAAGGGGATCAGATGAGCAGTTCTTC
CASSQGRGSDEQFF
>many|-|TRBV5-1|TRBJ2-5
TGCGCCAGCAGCTTGGAGCGGAACCAAGAGACCCAGTACTTC
CASSLERNQETQYF
>few|-|TRBV10-3|TRBJ2-7
TGTGCCATGGGACCTAGATACTACGAGCAGTACTTC
CAMGPRYYEQYF
>few|TRBD2|TRBV30|TRBJ2-7
TGTGCCTGGAGTATAGCGGGAACGTACGAGCAGTACTTC
CAWSIAGTYEQYF
>-|TRBD2|TRBV7-9|TRBJ2-1
TGTGCCGGCCCGGGACTAGCGCCCAATGAGCAGTTCTTC
CAGPGLAPNEQFF
>-|TRBD2|TRBV12-3/TRBV12-4|TRBJ2-3
TGTGCCAGCAGTTTCAAGCGGGGGCATACGCAGTATTTT
CASSFKRGHTQYF
>few|-|TRBV12-3/TRBV12-4|TRBJ2-5
TGTGCCAGCAGCCCATCCGGGGCCCAGTACTTC
CASSPSGAQYF
>-|TRBD1|TRBV10-3|TRBJ1-5
TGTGCCATCAGCCCTGTCAGGGGGAATCAGCCCCAGCATTTT
CAISPVRGNQPQHF
>-|TRBD1|TRBV6-1|TRBJ2-5
TGTGCCAGCAGTGGGCACAGGGGTGGTCAAGAGACCCAGTACTTC
CASSGHRGGQETQYF